The following is a T cell receptor (beta chain) sequence with its context. This sample stems from a study of blood T cell repertoires in COVID-19. Produced via immunoSEQ multiplex PCR; TCRdb's table is partial and in-frame only. The table records 87,000 or so clones, about 88% of them present only once. Trimming stripped 2 bases from V and 1 base from J, with 11 bases between. Germline CDR1 is SGHAT and CDR2 is FQNNGV. The CDR3 has 15 residues. The clonotype was recovered from a man between 40 and 49 years old with acute or convalescent COVID-19. Material: peripheral blood. This chain uses TRBV11-2 with TRBJ1-1; D not certain. CDR3 in DNA: TGTGCCAGCAGCTTATCCCGAGCCGGGAACACTGAAGCTTTCTTT. Translation: CASSLSRAGNTEAFF.